This T cell receptor (beta chain) was recorded in a study of identical twins. The germline V gene has CDR1 GTSNPN and CDR2 SVGIG (reference sequence). CDR3 length equals 15 residues. V was pared by 1 base and J by 1 base, with 5 bases of the junction left unmatched. For this clonotype: The antigen is undetermined.

Study results and limitations: The more abundant beta clonotypes in cord blood had fewer insertions, and memory repertoires did not show this.

It was template switching that added a universal primer site, and there were unique molecular identifiers on the cDNA. TCRdb re-analysed the 5' RACE reads in MiXCR, keeping a single row per CDR3 protein. The table records roughly 1,500,000 distinct CDR3 sequences, about 32% of them present only once. The rearrangement links TRBV30 to TRBJ1-2; TRBD1 matches at 8 bases. The source material was cord blood. This sequence originates from a newborn girl in good health. The CDR3 DNA is TGTGCCTGGAGTGCGGGGACAGGACATAACTATGGCTACACCTTC. Its translation: CAWSAGTGHNYGYTF. The entire variable domain, with the rest obtained from reference TRBV30 and TRBJ1-2, is as follows: SQTIHQWPATLVQPVGSPLSLECTVEGTSNPNLYWYRQAAGRGLQLLFYSVGIGQISSEVPQNLSASRPQDRQFILSSKKLLLSDSGFYLCAWSAGTGHNYGYTFGSGTRLTVV.